This TCR beta chain was sequenced in a study of blood T cell repertoires in COVID-19. Study overall: PBMCs, B-cell-depleted T cells, or T cells provided the cDNA or gDNA that made up the material.

Clinical history reported by participants formed the basis on which cohorts were assigned. V was cut by 5 bases and J by 3 bases, with 4 bases left in between. This CDR3 has 11 residues. CDR1 is MGHDK and CDR2 is SYGVNS in the germline V gene. Original processing notes: Amplification with reference gene primers provided the estimates of nucleated cell counts. TCRdb keeps only in-frame clones here, not all; method: immunoSEQ multiplex PCR. V and J calls and clone size come straight from that table; D and trimming were deduced from the DNA. Among 200,000 to 250,000 clones listed, around 86% were seen once. This clone was detected only once.

This rearrangement joins TRBV25-1 to TRBJ1-2; D not certain. Sample: PBMCs or T cells enriched from blood (not recorded which). This clonotype was obtained from a woman aged 40 to 50 with acute COVID-19. The CDR3 DNA reads TGTGCCAGCAGTATCGACTATGGCTACACCTTC. Its protein is CASSIDYGYTF.